The clone carrying this T cell receptor beta chain occurred once. Its antigen is unknown. This record comes from a study of glioma-infiltrating T cells after dendritic cell vaccination. Study findings and constraints: The cohort had few patients with full blood and tumor sets.

Germline lookup yields CDR1 MNHNS and CDR2 SASEGT. The CDR3 has 11 residues. Trimming cost V 10 bases and J 7 bases; bases outside gene matches: 5. The table came from immunoSEQ multiplex PCR; TCRdb's copy has only in-frame clones and leaves some out. The table has 110,000 or so clones, around 91% seen once. Time point here: after dendritic cell vaccination, including at tumor progression/relapse. This material consisted of blood, taken after dendritic cell vaccination. This chain connects TRBV6-1 to TRBJ1-1, with TRBD1 matching 8 bases. The receptor was isolated from a human donor with glioblastoma. CDR3 region: CATGQGYEAFF. CDR3 DNA: TGTGCCACAGGACAGGGCTATGAAGCTTTCTTT.